This note documents a single TCR beta chain sequence. The antigen it binds to is not known. No much larger clone is present one base from it, and per-base qualities are unavailable. The CDR3 spans 15 residues, from the cysteine through the phenylalanine. Just the 45-base CDR3 DNA is kept, in frame starting at base 1. The germline V gene (reference sequence) supplies CDR1 LNHDA and CDR2 SQIVND. V has 3 bases trimmed and J has 5 bases trimmed; junction bases matching no gene number 6. The sample originates from a study of blood T cell repertoires in COVID-19 (dated by TCRdb to 2020 to 2021). With regard to the full study: Samples covering the acute and convalescent phases of COVID-19 were provided by collaborators in the United States, Italy and Spain. The material from the prospective study consisted of cDNA or gDNA derived from T cells, B-cell-depleted T cells, or PBMCs. Deeply sampled blood TCRbeta repertoires from subjects exposed to, actively infected with, or recovered from COVID-19 were included in the dataset. The repertoires were made available in a free public database intended to serve as a resource for research on the immune response to SARS-CoV-2. Samples were obtained from the ongoing ImmuneRACE study (first 160 participants) and from over 1,000 subjects provided by 6 global collaborators. Sample metadata almost always included a de-identified subject ID, COVID-19 status, age in years and sex. HLA class I and class II types, where available, came from metadata supplied by the sample provider rather than from assay-based typing.

Whole blood was collected in K2EDTA tubes by collaborating institutions according to the institutions' own protocols. For TCRbeta analysis, collaborators shipped samples in one of three forms: frozen whole blood, isolated PBMCs, or DNA extracted from either of those sample types. The immunoSEQ Assay, a bias-controlled multiplex PCR, was used to amplify TCRbeta CDR3 regions from genomic DNA. As for how the authors treated the data: Within the assay, amplification of reference gene primers was used to estimate how many nucleated cells each sample contained. Sequence reads were collapsed and filtered to measure the absolute abundance of every unique TCRbeta CDR3 rearrangement. For each sample, productive Simpson clonality was calculated as the square root of Simpson's diversity index across productive rearrangements. TCRdb provides this immuneACCESS table in a form limited to in-frame rearrangements. Some clones are lacking; in checked studies, under half of them reflect an unresolved V gene, and why the rest are absent is not known. The V and J calls and clone size come from that table; D and trimming were worked out from the DNA. Present in this sample are over 110,000 clones, roughly 88% of which were seen just once. The ten top clones hold about 1.5% of the sample.

General findings and caveats noted by the study authors: The amount of clinical and demographic metadata varied by source and participant and was provided uncurated.

The sequence derives from a woman between 50 and 59 years old with acute or convalescent COVID-19. The sequenced sample was peripheral blood. This sequence uses TRBV19 and TRBJ2-1, and TRBD1 matches 8 of the central bases. CDR3 region: CASSIFDRGNNEQFF. The nucleotide sequence is TGTGCCAGTAGTATTTTTGACAGGGGTAACAATGAGCAGTTCTTC.